This T cell receptor (beta chain) emerged from a study of human T cells and chemical hapten exposure. Across the study: The patients, most of them female, presented with alopecia areata, totalis or universalis. Study-wide results and caveats: TCRs whose frequency exceeded 1 in 1000 remained the same following DPC sensitization.

Indicated time point: patch test 3, about 24 weeks after DPC sensitization. Specified treatment: therapeutic diphenylcyclopropenone sensitization with weekly scalp DPC. This clonotype was observed at least ten times. Its antigen remains unknown. V dropped 8 bases and J dropped 2 bases, with 13 bases sitting between them. CDR3 length equals 12 residues. Germline CDR1 is SQVTM and CDR2 is ANQGSEA. TCRdb redid the calling of the RACE reads with MiXCR, one entry per CDR3 protein. The sample includes about 82,000 distinct CDR3 sequences, 13% of them seen just once. The rearrangement links TRBV29-1 to TRBJ2-7, with D uncertain. The specimen was whole blood, collected in connection with sensitization to the hapten diphenylcyclopropenone (DPC). The clonotype was recovered from a woman aged 45-59 years with alopecia areata. Some clones in this sample may be carry-over from other donors' samples. CDR3 amino acids: CSIRVGPYEQYF. The CDR3 DNA is TGCAGCATCCGGGTGGGCCCCTACGAGCAGTACTTC.